These 20 T cell receptor beta chains originate from one sample sequenced in a study of blood T cells in healthy people across ages. Combining a sample-barcoded 5' primer with a J-beta primer mix, a second PCR ran for roughly 7 to 12 cycles. TCRdb recomputed calls from the 5' RACE reads with MiXCR, one row per CDR3 protein. Here the sample spans hundreds of thousands of distinct CDR3 sequences, less than 60% being singletons. Sequencing used blood. The origin of the receptors is a man aged 80 or over in good health.

This chain connects TRBV16 to TRBJ1-1, with D possibly matching TRBD1 (5 bases). Looked up from germline, CDR1 is KGHSY and CDR2 is FQNENV. The germline V and J ends were trimmed by 8 bases and 2 bases, with 12 bases remaining between them. The CDR3 contains 13 residues. Here the CDR3 reads CASGTQPNTEAFF. CDR3 DNA: TGTGCCAGCGGGACCCAGCCTAACACTGAAGCTTTCTTT.

This clonotype has a count of ten or more. The genes are TRBV9 and TRBJ2-4; D might be TRBD1 or TRBD2, each matching 5 bases. V lost 0 bases and J lost 5, with 9 bases in between. Germline CDR1 is SGDLS and CDR2 is YYNGEE. This CDR3 is 14 amino acids long. CDR3 sequence reads: CASSVGRGENIQYF. The DNA for the CDR3 is TGTGCCAGCAGCGTAGGGCGAGGGGAAAACATTCAGTACTTC.

The table lists this clonotype with a few counts. The J gene is TRBJ2-4, the V gene TRBV18; no definite D call. V lost 6 bases and J lost 2, with 17 bases in between. CDR1 and CDR2 from the germline V gene are KGHSH and LQKENI. CDR3 length equals 16 residues. This chain's CDR3 is CASSDPGTYPKNIQYF. CDR3 coding DNA: TGTGCCAGCTCCGACCCCGGCACCTACCCCAAAAACATTCAGTACTTC. Full variable domain (rest looked up from reference TRBV18 and TRBJ2-4): NAGVMQNPRHLVRRRGQEARLRCSPMKGHSHVYWYRQLPEEGLKFMVYLQKENIIDESGMPKERFSAEFPKEGPSILRIQQVVRGDSAAYFCASSDPGTYPKNIQYFGAGTRLSVL.

The rearrangement joins TRBV5-1 to TRBJ2-3, with TRBD1 identical over 7 bases. The CDR3 has 15 amino acids. Trimming cost V 2 bases and J 2 bases; bases outside gene matches: 5. Germline assignment: CDR1 SGHRS and CDR2 YFSETQ. DNA of the CDR3: TGCGCCAGCAGCTTAGGGACAGCCTTCACAGATACGCAGTATTTT. Its protein is CASSLGTAFTDTQYF.

This chain connects TRBV9 to TRBJ2-5, with 7 positions matching TRBD1. With the DNA end fitting TRBJ2-7 better, the J assignment may be wrong. Germline CDR1 and CDR2: SGDLS and YYNGEE. This CDR3 has 13 residues. The CDR3 loop is CASSVGGQYEQYF. CDR3 nucleotides: TGTGCCAGCAGCGTAGGGGGACAGTACGAGCAGTACTTC.

In this sample, this clonotype turned up a few times. The chain combines TRBV20-1 with TRBJ2-7; 7 nucleotides align to TRBD2. The V and J ends lost 8 bases and 1 base, in that order; junction bases with no gene match: 8. The CDR3 spans 13 residues. Germline CDR1 DFQATT, CDR2 SNEGSKA (reference sequence). CDR3 sequence: CSSERDGSYEQYF. The CDR3 DNA reads as TGCAGTTCGGAGCGGGATGGTTCCTACGAGCAGTACTTC.

V is TRBV29-1 and J is TRBJ2-5; D could derive from TRBD1 or TRBD2 (5 bases each). Germline values: CDR1 SQVTM, CDR2 ANQGSEA. V gave up 8 bases and J gave up 11 bases, with 18 bases separating them. This CDR3 has 11 residues. The DNA for the CDR3 is TGCAGCTGCTTGGGGGTGGAGGAGCAGTACTTC. This sequence encodes CSCLGVEEQYF.

The chain joins TRBV4-1 to TRBJ2-7, with 11 positions matching TRBD2. Germline V gene data show CDR1 as MGHRA and CDR2 as YSYEKL. With V trimmed by 5 bases and J by 6 bases, 12 bases remained unmatched. This CDR3 contains 16 residues. The CDR3 loop is CASSYRISGRAGEQYF. CDR3 sequence (DNA): TGCGCCAGCAGCTACCGGATTAGCGGGAGGGCCGGCGAGCAGTACTTC.

The chain combines TRBV20-1 with TRBJ2-1; D is perhaps TRBD1 (6 bases). This CDR3 is 15 amino acids long. Deletions cut 6 bases from V and 8 bases from J, with 23 bases between. Germline values: CDR1 DFQATT, CDR2 SNEGSKA (reference sequence). The CDR3 region has the DNA TGCAGTGCAACCCGGGACAATCCCCCATTCGATGAGCAGTTCTTC. Translating gives CSATRDNPPFDEQFF.

The DNA of the CDR3 is TGCGCCAGCAGCCAAGATTACAATCAGCCCCAGCATTTT. It is translated as CASSQDYNQPQHF. V and J are TRBV4-3 and TRBJ1-5; D gene ambiguous. Looked up from germline, CDR1 is LGHNA and CDR2 is YSLEER. This CDR3 has 13 amino acids. V lost 0 bases and J lost 3, with 3 bases in between.

As for this clonotype: With a much larger clone just one base away, this may be a read error. The rearrangement links TRBV6-5 to TRBJ1-5, with D unclear. The CDR3 runs 17 residues. CDR1 and CDR2 (germline): MNHEY, SVGAGI. V shed 0 bases and J shed 5 bases, with 17 bases lying between them. CDR3 region: CASSYSRSDGYDQPQHF. DNA for the CDR3: TGTGCCAGCAGTTACTCGCGAAGCGATGGGTATGATCAGCCCCAGCATTTT.

This chain links TRBV3-1 with TRBJ2-7, with D unclear. CDR3 length: 14 residues. From germline, CDR1 is LGHDT and CDR2 YNNKEL (reference sequence). With 1 base removed from V and 4 bases from J, the gap between germline ends came to 11 bases. The CDR3 reads CASSQGVTPYEQYF. CDR3 nucleotides: TGTGCCAGCAGCCAAGGGGTCACCCCTTACGAGCAGTACTTC.

V and J are TRBV4-3 and TRBJ1-1; the D gene is possibly TRBD1 (5 bases). The germline V gene encodes CDR1 LGHNA and CDR2 YSLEER. The CDR3 totals 14 residues. V shed 0 bases and J shed 11 bases, with 16 bases lying between them. The CDR3: CASSQDPQQGVAFF. As DNA, the CDR3 is TGCGCCAGCAGCCAAGATCCCCAGCAGGGAGTGGCTTTCTTT.

A single count supports this clonotype. The rearrangement joins TRBV7-9 to TRBJ1-2; D gene uncertain. V lost 3 bases and J lost 2, with 16 bases in between. This CDR3 region has 16 residues. Germline V gene data show CDR1 as SEHNR and CDR2 as FQNEAQ (reference sequence). The CDR3 DNA reads as TGTGCCAGCAGCTTGGGCAGTAACGACCTCAACTATGGCTACACCTTC. Translating it yields CASSLGSNDLNYGYTF.

This rearrangement joins TRBV7-2 to TRBJ1-2; D perhaps matches TRBD1 (6 bases). Between the trimmed V and J ends, which lost 3 bases and 7 bases, there was a span of 15 bases. Germline V gives CDR1 SGHTA, CDR2 FQGNSA. This CDR3 is built from 14 residues. CDR3 DNA: TGTGCCAGCAGCTTCACAGGGATAGGGAGTGGCTACACCTTC. Its protein is CASSFTGIGSGYTF.

This clonotype was counted a few times. V is TRBV3-1 and J is TRBJ2-1; TRBD2 agrees at 13 bases. J lost 8 bases, V lost 2 bases, and 6 bases had no gene match. The CDR3 consists of 16 residues. Germline V gene sequence: CDR1 LGHDT, CDR2 YNNKEL (reference sequence). The CDR3 here is CASSQLTSGRGDEQFF. CDR3 DNA: TGTGCCAGCAGCCAACTAACTAGCGGGAGGGGCGATGAGCAGTTCTTC.

J is TRBJ2-7 and V is TRBV20-1; a possible D gene is TRBD2 (5 bases). This CDR3 is 14 amino acids long. Trimming pared 0 bases from V and 3 bases from J, leaving 12 bases between. Germline values: CDR1 DFQATT, CDR2 SNEGSKA (reference sequence). The CDR3 sequence is CSARESWGVYEQYF. CDR3 nucleotides: TGCAGTGCTAGAGAATCCTGGGGAGTCTACGAGCAGTACTTC.

This chain connects TRBV29-1 to TRBJ1-2; TRBD1 might be the D (6 bases). CDR1 is SQVTM and CDR2 is ANQGSEA in the germline V gene. Trimming left V 6 bases short and J 2 bases short, with 13 bases between. The CDR3 is made up of 13 amino acids. The CDR3 coding sequence is TGCAGCGTAGGAGAACAGGGAAACTATGGCTACACCTTC. Protein: CSVGEQGNYGYTF. Looking up the rest from reference TRBV29-1 and TRBJ1-2 gives the full variable domain: SAVISQKPSRDICQRGTSLTIQCQVDSQVTMMFWYRQQPGQSLTLIATANQGSEATYESGFVIDKFPISRPNLTFSTLTVSNMSPEDSSIYLCSVGEQGNYGYTFGSGTRLTVV.

Comments on this clonotype: Possible read error: a much larger clone is one base away. V is TRBV6-6 and J is TRBJ2-3; D is perhaps TRBD2 (5 bases). In germline, CDR1 is MNHNY, CDR2 SVGAGI (reference sequence). V lost 2 bases and J lost 5, with 14 bases in between. The CDR3 has 15 amino acids. CDR3 protein: CASSYLRGRGDTQYF. CDR3 bases: TGTGCCAGCAGTTACCTTAGAGGGAGAGGAGATACGCAGTATTTT.

This chain links TRBV9 with TRBJ2-1; 8 bases match TRBD1. After removal of 2 bases from V and 5 bases from J, the junction contained 3 bases not matched to a gene. The CDR3 is 14 amino acids. Germline V gene data show CDR1 as SGDLS and CDR2 as YYNGEE. The CDR3 sequence is CASSVGQAHNEQFF. The CDR3 region has the DNA TGTGCCAGCAGCGTGGGACAGGCCCACAATGAGCAGTTCTTC. The whole variable domain, filled in from reference TRBV9 and TRBJ2-1, reads DSGVTQTPKHLITATGQRVTLRCSPRSGDLSVYWYQQSLDQGLQFLIQYYNGEERAKGNILERFSAQQFPDLHSELNLSSLELGDSALYFCASSVGQAHNEQFFGPGTRLTVL.